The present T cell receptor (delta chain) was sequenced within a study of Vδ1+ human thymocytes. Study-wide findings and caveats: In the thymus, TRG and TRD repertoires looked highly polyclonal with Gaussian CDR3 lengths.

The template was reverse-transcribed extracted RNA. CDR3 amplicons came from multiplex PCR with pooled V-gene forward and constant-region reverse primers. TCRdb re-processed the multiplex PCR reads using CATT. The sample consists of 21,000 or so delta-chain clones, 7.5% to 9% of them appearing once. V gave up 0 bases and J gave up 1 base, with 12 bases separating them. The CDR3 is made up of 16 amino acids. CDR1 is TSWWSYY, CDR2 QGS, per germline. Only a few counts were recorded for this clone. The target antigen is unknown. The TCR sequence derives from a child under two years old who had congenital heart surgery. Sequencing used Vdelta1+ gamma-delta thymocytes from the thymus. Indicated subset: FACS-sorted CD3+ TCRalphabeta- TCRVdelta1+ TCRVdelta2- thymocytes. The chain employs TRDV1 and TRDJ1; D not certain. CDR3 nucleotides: TGTGCTCTTGGGGAACTTGCGCCCCGGTCCACCGATAAACTCATCTTT. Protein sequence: CALGELAPRSTDKLIF.